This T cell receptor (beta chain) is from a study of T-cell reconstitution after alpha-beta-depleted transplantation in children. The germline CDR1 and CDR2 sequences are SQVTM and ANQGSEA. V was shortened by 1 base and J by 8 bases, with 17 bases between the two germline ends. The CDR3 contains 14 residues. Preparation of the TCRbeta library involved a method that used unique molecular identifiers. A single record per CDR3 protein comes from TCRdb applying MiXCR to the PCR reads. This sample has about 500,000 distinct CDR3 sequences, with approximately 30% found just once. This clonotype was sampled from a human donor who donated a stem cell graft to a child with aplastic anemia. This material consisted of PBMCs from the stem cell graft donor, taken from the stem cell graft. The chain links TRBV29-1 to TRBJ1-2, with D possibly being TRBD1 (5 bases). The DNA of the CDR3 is TGCAGCGTTGAAGGTTGGGGCATGACCATCGGCTACACCTTC. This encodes CSVEGWGMTIGYTF.